This T cell receptor beta chain was sequenced in a study of cytomegalovirus exposure and HLA in healthy donors. Study outcomes and limitations: In a later analysis, the majority of CMV-associated beta chains seemingly showed HLA restriction. Per a prior analysis, the majority of TCR beta V segments were productive roughly 90% or roughly 30% of the time. Most likely, a cluster of highly shared sequence variants arose as a sequencing artifact. Several of the most significant clusters were apparently associated with common viral pathogens in a later analysis.

The PCR ran on 60 Vbeta and 13 Jbeta primers. Profiled with immunoSEQ multiplex PCR; TCRdb holds only in-frame clones, not every one. The sample carries approximately 240,000 clones, 80% to 90% recorded once. Notes on this clone: No antigen is known for it.

V was shortened by 10 bases and J by 0 bases, with 13 bases between the two germline ends. The CDR3 has 13 amino acids. Germline lookup yields CDR1 SGHNT and CDR2 YYREEE (reference sequence). The origin of this receptor is a woman between 18 and 29 years old in good health and CMV-seronegative. This chain connects TRBV5-4 to TRBJ1-1; TRBD1 might be the D (6 bases). Sequenced: PBMCs. DNA for the CDR3: TGTGCCTTACAGGGACAATTGAACACTGAAGCTTTCTTT. This sequence encodes CALQGQLNTEAFF. The entire variable domain, with the rest obtained from reference TRBV5-4 and TRBJ1-1, is as follows: ETGVTQSPTHLIKTRGQQVTLRCSSQSGHNTVSWYQQALGQGPQFIFQYYREEENGRGNFPPRFSGLQFPNYSSELNVNALELDDSALYLCALQGQLNTEAFFGQGTRLTVV.